This T cell receptor beta chain derives from a study of T-cell memory formation after mild COVID-19. This clonotype was counted a few times. CDR1 SQVTM and CDR2 ANQGSEA come from the germline V gene. The CDR3 runs 16 residues. V lost 4 bases, J lost 2 bases, and 10 bases stayed unmatched. TCRdb fed the 5' RACE reads into MiXCR, producing one record per CDR3 protein. The table shows some 320,000 distinct CDR3 sequences, with approximately 15% occurring only once. The chain carries TRBV29-1 and TRBJ2-3, with TRBD2 identical over 9 bases. The TCR sequence derives from a man aged 18 to 30 who had mild COVID-19 (a few samples of this study predate the infection). Cell type and time point are not known. The specimen sequenced was PBMCs or a T cell subset sorted from them (not recorded which). In DNA, the CDR3 is TGCAGCGTTGGTCTGGGTAGCGGGGGTTACACAGATACGCAGTATTTT. Protein product: CSVGLGSGGYTDTQYF.